The next 5 T cell receptor beta chains were all read from a single sample in a study of cytomegalovirus exposure and HLA in healthy donors. Researchers ran the PCR with 60 Vbeta and 13 Jbeta primers. The protocol was immunoSEQ multiplex PCR, while the TCRdb copy is restricted to in-frame clones and leaves out a portion. The sample lists 150,000 to 180,000 clones; 60% to 75% were seen once. Sequenced sample: PBMCs. Receptors were obtained from a man aged 18 to 30 in good health and CMV-seronegative.

The J gene is TRBJ1-5, the V gene TRBV19; weak D call: TRBD1 (6 bases). V lost 2 bases and J lost 2, with 19 bases in between. The CDR3 covers 18 residues. Germline V gene lookup returns CDR1 LNHDA and CDR2 SQIVND (reference sequence). The CDR3 DNA follows: TGTGCCAGTAGTATATTCTTTACATGGGACAACGGCAATCAGCCCCAGCATTTT. Its protein product is CASSIFFTWDNGNQPQHF.

The chain recombines TRBV28 with TRBJ2-1; TRBD2 is a possible D gene (6 bases). The CDR3 has 15 amino acids. Germline CDR1 reads MDHEN; CDR2 reads SYDVKM. Trimming stripped 2 bases from V and 1 base from J, with 9 bases between. The chain's CDR3 is CASSLGGDSYNEQFF. The DNA of the CDR3 is TGTGCCAGCAGTTTAGGCGGGGATTCCTACAATGAGCAGTTCTTC.

By proportion, this clone is medium-sized. This rearrangement joins TRBV9 to TRBJ2-2, with D possibly TRBD1 on 6 matching bases. The germline CDR1 and CDR2 sequences are SGDLS and YYNGEE. The CDR3 length is 17 residues. V gave up 0 bases and J gave up 2 bases, with 14 bases separating them. DNA for the CDR3: TGTGCCAGCAGCGTAGCGTTTACAGGGAGAAACACCGGGGAGCTGTTTTTT. Amino acids: CASSVAFTGRNTGELFF.

J is TRBJ2-7 and V is TRBV21-1; the table's D call, TRBD1, has no DNA check behind it. TRBV21-1 is labeled a pseudogene. CDR3 length equals 16 residues. The CDR3 nucleotides read TGTGCCAGCAGCAAAATCCGGGACAGGGGCTCCTACGAGCAGTACGTC. This encodes CASSKIRDRGSYEQYV.

This clone has just one count. The rearrangement links TRBV27 to TRBJ2-3, with TRBD1 matching 9 bases. The ends lost 5 bases at V and 10 bases at J; junction bases unmatched: 4. CDR3 length: 12 residues. Germline V gene sequence: CDR1 MNHEY, CDR2 SMNVEV (reference sequence). The CDR3 region is CASSITGGSQYF. The CDR3 bases are TGTGCCAGCAGTATTACAGGGGGCTCGCAGTATTTT.